One and the same sample provided the 20 T cell receptor beta chains below, sequenced in a study of identical twins. One entry per CDR3 protein results from TCRdb running MiXCR on the 5' RACE reads. The data contain 690,000 or so distinct CDR3 sequences, roughly 6% of them singletons. Sequencing was performed on naive T cells sorted from blood. The receptors here all came from a young man in good health.

Ten or more counts support this clonotype. CDR3 in amino acids: CASSQGAGLGGKLFF. The CDR3 region has the DNA TGTGCCAGCAGCCAAGGGGCAGGGCTCGGGGGAAAACTGTTTTTT. This chain connects TRBV4-2 to TRBJ1-4, with D tentatively TRBD1 (5 bases). Per germline, CDR1 LGHNA and CDR2 YNFKEQ. The CDR3 is 15 amino acids. Trimming pared 1 base from V and 10 bases from J, leaving 16 bases between.

This clonotype was detected ten times or more. The rearrangement joins TRBV28 to TRBJ2-7; 11 bases align to TRBD2. The CDR3 loop spans 14 amino acids. Per germline, CDR1 MDHEN and CDR2 SYDVKM. The J segment lost 6 bases and the V segment lost 6 bases, leaving 7 bases of the junction unmatched. This CDR3 reads CASSKLAGAGEQYF. In DNA form, the CDR3 reads TGTGCCAGCAGCAAACTAGCGGGAGCGGGCGAGCAGTACTTC.

This clonotype was recorded many times. The gene calls are TRBV6-1 and TRBJ1-6, with 11 positions matching TRBD1. V lost 6 bases to trimming and J lost 8 bases; unmatched junction nucleotides: 12. The CDR3 consists of 17 residues. The germline V gene has CDR1 MNHNS and CDR2 SASEGT. Written as DNA, the CDR3 is TGTGCCAGCAGACAAAGTATCCGGGACAGGGGGTATTCACCCCTCCACTTT. This sequence encodes CASRQSIRDRGYSPLHF.

This clonotype was detected many times. The genes are TRBV28 and TRBJ2-7, with 8 bases that match TRBD1. This CDR3 spans 13 amino acids. Germline V gives CDR1 MDHEN, CDR2 SYDVKM. After removal of 3 bases from V and 6 bases from J, the junction contained 4 bases not matched to a gene. As DNA, the CDR3 is TGTGCCAGCAGTTTCTCAGACAGGGGCGAGCAGTACTTC. Encoded protein: CASSFSDRGEQYF.

This clonotype was detected a few times. This chain uses TRBV3-1 with TRBJ2-7, with D possibly being TRBD2 (5 bases). The CDR3 contains 16 residues. Germline lookup yields CDR1 LGHDT and CDR2 YNNKEL (reference sequence). Trimming cost V 3 bases and J 5 bases, with 20 bases left between them. In nucleotides, the CDR3 is TGTGCCAGCAGCCATCTCGTGGGAGCGACCTACGACGAGCAGTACTTC. It yields the protein CASSHLVGATYDEQYF.

The chain recombines TRBV3-1 with TRBJ2-6, with 9 bases lining up with TRBD2. V lost 6 bases, J lost 2 bases, and 11 bases stayed unmatched. Germline loops: CDR1 LGHDT, CDR2 YNNKEL (reference sequence). The CDR3 extends over 18 amino acids. CDR3 nucleotides: TGTGCCAGCAGTCGCTTTAGCGGGAGAAGTGCTGGGGCCAACGTCCTGACTTTC. This translates into CASSRFSGRSAGANVLTF. Using reference TRBV3-1 and TRBJ2-6 for the parts outside the CDR3, the full variable domain is DTAVSQTPKYLVTQMGNDKSIKCEQNLGHDTMYWYKQDSKKFLKIMFSYNNKELIINETVPNRFSPKSPDKAHLNLHINSLELGDSAVYFCASSRFSGRSAGANVLTFGAGSRLTVL.

This clonotype was detected only a few times. The V and J genes are TRBV27 and TRBJ2-3; 12 nucleotides agree with TRBD2. This CDR3 region has 15 residues. CDR1 and CDR2 from the germline V gene are MNHEY and SMNVEV (reference sequence). After removal of 8 bases from V and 6 bases from J, the junction contained 9 bases not matched to a gene. The CDR3 here is CASGATTSGSDTQYF. In DNA, the CDR3 is TGTGCCAGCGGGGCTACGACTAGCGGGAGTGATACGCAGTATTTT.

This clonotype occurred many times. The V and J genes are TRBV24-1 and TRBJ2-1, with a possible D match to TRBD1 (6 bases). There are 15 residues in the CDR3. V was pared by 3 bases and J by 6 bases, with 14 bases between. Per the germline V gene, CDR1 is KGHDR and CDR2 is SFDVKD. The CDR3 nucleotides are TGTGCCACCAGTGATCGGACAGCGGCCGGCAATGAGCAGTTCTTC. As protein: CATSDRTAAGNEQFF.

The genes are TRBV29-1 and TRBJ2-3; 8 bases are a match to TRBD2. V gave up 7 bases and J gave up 9 bases; unmatched junction bases: 12. The germline V gene encodes CDR1 SQVTM and CDR2 ANQGSEA. The CDR3 loop spans 13 amino acids. The CDR3: CSAGRAVQGTQYF. In DNA, the CDR3 is TGCAGCGCCGGGAGGGCCGTACAGGGAACGCAGTATTTT.

Ten or more counts support this clonotype. This chain joins TRBV28 and TRBJ2-7; 10 bases line up with TRBD2. Germline loops: CDR1 MDHEN, CDR2 SYDVKM. V shed 5 bases, J shed 2 bases, and the junction held 6 bases outside the gene matches. The CDR3 spans 15 residues. The CDR3 here is CASSDTSGIPYEQYF. The CDR3 region has the DNA TGTGCCAGCAGTGACACTAGCGGGATACCCTACGAGCAGTACTTC.

The rearrangement links TRBV29-1 to TRBJ2-7; unclear D gene. This CDR3 is built from 11 residues. V gave up 2 bases and J gave up 3 bases, with 5 bases separating them. From germline, CDR1 is SQVTM and CDR2 ANQGSEA. The CDR3 here is CSVEQNYEQYF. The CDR3 nucleotides are TGCAGCGTTGAACAAAACTACGAGCAGTACTTC.

V and J are TRBV29-1 and TRBJ1-1; D remains ambiguous. From germline, CDR1 is SQVTM and CDR2 ANQGSEA. The CDR3 is 14 amino acids. Trimming left V 1 base short and J 2 bases short, with 11 bases between. This CDR3 reads CSVEVQNANTEAFF. The CDR3 DNA reads TGCAGCGTTGAAGTCCAAAATGCTAACACTGAAGCTTTCTTT. The whole variable domain, filled in from reference TRBV29-1 and TRBJ1-1, reads SAVISQKPSRDICQRGTSLTIQCQVDSQVTMMFWYRQQPGQSLTLIATANQGSEATYESGFVIDKFPISRPNLTFSTLTVSNMSPEDSSIYLCSVEVQNANTEAFFGQGTRLTVV.

About this clonotype: This may be a read error: a much more frequent sequence differs by one nucleotide. V and J are TRBV12-5 and TRBJ2-7; D gene uncertain. Per the germline V gene, CDR1 is LGHNT and CDR2 is FRNRAP. V shed 6 bases and J shed 1 base, with 10 bases lying between them. This CDR3 comprises 13 residues. CDR3 in DNA: TGTGCTAGTGGGAGAACAGCGTCCTACGAGCAGTACTTC. This sequence encodes CASGRTASYEQYF.

The rearrangement links TRBV29-1 to TRBJ2-6; TRBD1 matches 8 bases. The CDR3 has 17 residues. Germline V CDR1 and CDR2: SQVTM, ANQGSEA. V was clipped by 6 bases and J by 0 bases; unmatched bases: 10. The CDR3 reads CSVSDRVPVSGANVLTF. The CDR3 nucleotides read TGCAGCGTGTCGGACAGGGTTCCAGTCTCTGGGGCCAACGTCCTGACTTTC.

This clonotype was detected ten times or more. V and J are TRBV10-3 and TRBJ2-2, with D possibly being TRBD1 or TRBD2 (5 bases each). The CDR3 runs 13 residues. V was trimmed by 6 bases and J by 6 bases, leaving 11 bases between them. Per germline, CDR1 ENHRY and CDR2 SYGVKD. CDR3 in DNA: TGTGCCATCAGGGGGGACCCTCCCGGGGAGCTGTTTTTT. Translating gives CAIRGDPPGELFF.

The chain is built from TRBV11-2 and TRBJ1-1; D uncertain. The CDR3 sequence is 12 residues long. Looked up from germline, CDR1 is SGHAT and CDR2 is FQNNGV. The ends were cut back, 2 bases at V and 8 bases at J, with 9 bases in the middle. For the CDR3, the DNA is TGTGCCAGCAGCTTAAGGCCGATGGAAGCTTTCTTT. This codes for CASSLRPMEAFF.

This clonotype has only a few counts. The chain uses TRBV27 and TRBJ2-2; 14 nucleotides match TRBD2. The CDR3 runs 17 residues. J lost 5 bases, V lost 0 bases, and 2 bases had no gene match. Looked up from germline, CDR1 is MNHEY and CDR2 is SMNVEV (reference sequence). The CDR3 nucleotides are TGTGCCAGCAGTTTATCCGGACTAGCGGGAGGAACCGGGGAGCTGTTTTTT. Its protein is CASSLSGLAGGTGELFF.

This clonotype was counted at least ten times. The DNA for the CDR3 is TGTGCCACCAGCAGAGCCTCAGGTGAGCAGTTCTTC. Its protein is CATSRASGEQFF. This chain connects TRBV15 to TRBJ2-1; D gene unclear. The CDR3 runs 12 residues. The ends were cut back, 1 base at V and 9 bases at J, with 7 bases in the middle. Germline V gives CDR1 LNHNV, CDR2 YYDKDF (reference sequence).

This chain links TRBV12-3 or TRBV12-4 with TRBJ1-6; 8 bases align to TRBD1. Losses at the gene ends were 6 bases for V and 7 bases for J; bases not matched to a gene: 5. The CDR3 length is 14 residues. CDR3 nucleotides: TGTGCCAGCAGCGGACAGGGAGGCAATTCACCCCTCCACTTT. Encoded protein: CASSGQGGNSPLHF.

This clonotype was observed at least ten times. This sequence joins TRBV18 and TRBJ2-7; 8 bases match TRBD1. CDR3 length: 13 residues. Germline V lookup: CDR1 KGHSH, CDR2 LQKENI. J lost 3 bases, V lost 3 bases, and 1 base had no gene match. The CDR3 loop reads CASSPTGVYEQYF. Here the CDR3 DNA reads TGTGCCAGCTCACCGACAGGGGTCTACGAGCAGTACTTC.